The 10 T cell receptor beta chains below were found in one sample sequenced in a study of OX40 agonist ivuxolimab in advanced cancers. Assay used: immunoSEQ multiplex PCR; TCRdb lists only in-frame clones, some missing. In the table there are roughly 75,000 clones, 85% to 95% of which are singletons. The sample in question was CD4+ or CD8+ T cells sorted from blood, obtained in a trial of the OX40 agonist ivuxolimab. All receptors derive from an adult with an advanced solid tumor such as melanoma, head and neck, liver or kidney cancer.

The J gene is TRBJ2-5, the V gene TRBV30; D unresolved. The ends were cut back, 1 base at V and 5 bases at J, with 8 bases in the middle. The CDR3 is 12 residues long. Germline lookup yields CDR1 GTSNPN and CDR2 SVGIG (reference sequence). The CDR3 region has the DNA TGTGCCTGGAGTGATGCTAAGGAGACCCAGTACTTC. As protein: CAWSDAKETQYF.

The J gene is TRBJ1-1, the V gene TRBV28; D perhaps matches TRBD1 (5 bases). The V end lost 3 bases, the J end lost 4 bases, and 12 bases lay between the germline ends. CDR1 MDHEN and CDR2 SYDVKM come from the germline V gene. The CDR3 runs 14 residues. The CDR3 DNA is TGTGCCAGCAGTTTTAGGGGCTTGGGCACTGAAGCTTTCTTT. It is translated as CASSFRGLGTEAFF.

This clone was seen only once. This chain uses TRBV15 with TRBJ2-7; 8 bases match TRBD1. Germline V lookup: CDR1 LNHNV, CDR2 YYDKDF (reference sequence). The V segment lost 5 bases and the J segment 5 bases; nucleotides outside the gene matches: 5. The CDR3 is made up of 13 amino acids. CDR3 in amino acids: CATSLGQVDEQYF. The CDR3 DNA sequence: TGTGCCACCAGCTTGGGACAGGTCGACGAGCAGTACTTC. Full variable domain (outside the CDR3, taken from reference TRBV15 and TRBJ2-7): DAMVIQNPRYQVTQFGKPVTLSCSQTLNHNVMYWYQQKSSQAPKLLFHYYDKDFNNEADTPDNFQSRRPNTSFCFLDIRSPGLGDTAMYLCATSLGQVDEQYFGPGTRLTVT.

This rearrangement joins TRBV5-4 to TRBJ2-6; a weak D match, TRBD1 (5 bases). CDR3 length: 17 amino acids. V lost 3 bases to trimming and J lost 9 bases, with 22 bases between them. Germline CDR1 reads SGHNT; CDR2 reads YYREEE (reference sequence). The CDR3 DNA sequence: TGTGCCAGCAGCTCAGACAGTCCAATTCTAGGTGGCAACGTCCTGACTTTC. Translating gives CASSSDSPILGGNVLTF.

The V gene is TRBV27, the J gene TRBJ2-1; a possible D gene is TRBD2 (6 bases). The CDR3 spans 14 residues. Trimming removed 3 bases from V and 2 bases from J, with 8 bases in between. In germline, CDR1 is MNHEY, CDR2 SMNVEV (reference sequence). CDR3 loop: CASSFGGTYNEQFF. The CDR3 DNA follows: TGTGCCAGCAGTTTTGGCGGGACCTACAATGAGCAGTTCTTC.

The chain carries TRBV13 and TRBJ1-5; no firm D call. The CDR3 contains 15 residues. The V and J ends lost 0 bases and 0 bases respectively, with 6 bases between them. The germline CDR1 and CDR2 sequences are PRHDT and FYEKMQ (reference sequence). The CDR3 reads CASSLGAASNQPQHF. The CDR3 region has the DNA TGTGCCAGCAGCTTAGGGGCAGCTAGCAATCAGCCCCAGCATTTT.

The chain joins TRBV19 to TRBJ1-5, with D hard to call. Germline V gene lookup returns CDR1 LNHDA and CDR2 SQIVND (reference sequence). Trimming cost V 3 bases and J 0 bases, with 15 bases left between them. The CDR3 has 17 amino acids. The CDR3 DNA reads as TGTGCCAGTAGTATTGCCATCCGCTGGGGTAGCAATCAGCCCCAGCATTTT. The encoded protein is CASSIAIRWGSNQPQHF.

This clone was recorded only once. The chain has TRBV7-9 and TRBJ1-1; D is undetermined. Germline CDR1 reads SEHNR; CDR2 reads FQNEAQ (reference sequence). Between the trimmed V and J ends, which lost 4 bases and 1 base, there was a span of 7 bases. This CDR3 is 13 amino acids long. The CDR3: CASSSVGNTEAFF. The CDR3, as DNA: TGTGCCAGCAGCTCGGTGGGGAACACTGAAGCTTTCTTT.

The chain has TRBV27 and TRBJ2-7; 9 bases agree with TRBD2. With V trimmed by 8 bases and J by 1 base, 3 bases remained unmatched. This CDR3 comprises 13 residues. Germline V lookup: CDR1 MNHEY, CDR2 SMNVEV (reference sequence). Written as DNA, the CDR3 is TGTGCCAGCTGGACTAGCGAATCCTACGAGCAGTACTTC. This sequence encodes CASWTSESYEQYF.

J is TRBJ2-7 and V is TRBV5-8; D is unclear. This CDR3 comprises 13 residues. The ends were cut back, 2 bases at V and 5 bases at J, with 11 bases in the middle. The V gene's germline CDR1 is SGHTS and CDR2 YDEGEE. The CDR3 DNA is TGTGCCAGCAGCTTTGGCGGATCGGACGAGCAGTACTTC. It encodes CASSFGGSDEQYF.